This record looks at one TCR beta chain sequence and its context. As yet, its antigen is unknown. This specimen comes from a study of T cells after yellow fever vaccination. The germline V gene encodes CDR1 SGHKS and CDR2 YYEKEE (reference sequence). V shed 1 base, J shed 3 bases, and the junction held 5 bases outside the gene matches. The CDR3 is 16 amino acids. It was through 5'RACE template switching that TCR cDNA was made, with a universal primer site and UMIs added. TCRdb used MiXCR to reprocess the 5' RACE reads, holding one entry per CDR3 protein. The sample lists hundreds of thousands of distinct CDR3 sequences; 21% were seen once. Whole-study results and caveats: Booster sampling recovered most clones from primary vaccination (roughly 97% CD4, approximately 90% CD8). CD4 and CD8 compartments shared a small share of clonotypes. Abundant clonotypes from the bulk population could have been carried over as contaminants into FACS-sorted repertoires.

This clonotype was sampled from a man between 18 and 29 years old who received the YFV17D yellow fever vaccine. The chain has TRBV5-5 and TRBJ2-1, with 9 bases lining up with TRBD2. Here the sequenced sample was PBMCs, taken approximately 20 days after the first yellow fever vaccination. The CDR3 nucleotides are TGTGCCAGCAGCTTGCGGCGGGGGGGCCTCTACAATGAGCAGTTCTTC. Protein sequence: CASSLRRGGLYNEQFF.